Below, 18 T cell receptor beta chains from the same sample are listed, as sequenced in a study of blood T cell repertoires in COVID-19. Some clones are missing from TCRdb's copy, which holds only in-frame ones; the method was immunoSEQ multiplex PCR. The data hold about 130,000 clones, with 86% observed a single time. The sequenced material came from peripheral blood. Every receptor here comes from a woman in her seventies with COVID-19, enrolled during active disease.

The V and J genes are TRBV29-1 and TRBJ2-3; 14 bases map to TRBD2. The J segment lost 2 bases and the V segment lost 4 bases, leaving 5 bases of the junction unmatched. The germline CDR1 and CDR2 sequences are SQVTM and ANQGSEA. The CDR3 is 16 amino acids. The CDR3 loop reads CSVGTSGGLYTDTQYF. CDR3 DNA sequence: TGCAGCGTTGGGACTAGCGGGGGGCTCTACACAGATACGCAGTATTTT.

The chain has TRBV6-5 and TRBJ1-2; 8 bases are a match to TRBD1. Unmatched junction bases numbered 8, after V lost 6 bases and J lost 8 bases. Germline-derived CDR1 and CDR2 are MNHEY and SVGAGI. This CDR3 is built from 13 residues. The CDR3 nucleotides read TGTGCCAGCAGGGACAGGGCGACGGGGGGCTACACCTTC. Residues: CASRDRATGGYTF.

The V call is TRBV11-2, the J call TRBJ2-3; unclear D gene. V was trimmed by 1 base and J by 4 bases, leaving 9 bases between them. The V gene's germline CDR1 is SGHAT and CDR2 FQNNGV. The CDR3 has 14 residues. The CDR3 DNA reads as TGTGCCAGCAGCTTAGTTCCAAGCGCAGATACGCAGTATTTT. This translates into CASSLVPSADTQYF.

The sample holds one count of this clone. Here the CDR3 reads CASSLGQLQETQYF. As DNA, the CDR3 is TGTGCCAGCAGCTTGGGACAGCTCCAAGAGACCCAGTACTTC. V gene TRBV5-5 combines with J gene TRBJ2-5; possibly TRBD1 for D (5 bases). Germline V gives CDR1 SGHKS, CDR2 YYEKEE (reference sequence). The V end lost 0 bases, the J end lost 1 base, and 7 bases lay between the germline ends. The CDR3 totals 14 residues.

V gene TRBV7-2 combines with J gene TRBJ1-5; the match to TRBD1 covers 9 bases. CDR1 and CDR2 (germline): SGHTA, FQGNSA. The J segment lost 0 bases and the V segment lost 4 bases, leaving 1 base of the junction unmatched. The CDR3 contains 15 residues. CDR3 region: CASSSQGASNQPQHF. In DNA, the CDR3 is TGTGCCAGCAGCTCACAGGGGGCTAGCAATCAGCCCCAGCATTTT.

This rearrangement joins TRBV5-6 to TRBJ2-5, with a tentative D call TRBD2 (6 bases). V was shortened by 2 bases and J by 3 bases, with 17 bases between the two germline ends. This CDR3 spans 16 amino acids. The germline V gene encodes CDR1 SGHDT and CDR2 YYEEEE. The CDR3 loop reads CASSLGLGGVKETQYF. In DNA, the CDR3 is TGTGCCAGCAGCTTAGGTCTTGGCGGGGTGAAAGAGACCCAGTACTTC. The complete variable domain, with remaining parts taken from reference TRBV5-6 and TRBJ2-5, reads DAGVTQSPTHLIKTRGQQVTLRCSPKSGHDTVSWYQQALGQGPQFIFQYYEEEERQRGNFPDRFSGHQFPNYSSELNVNALLLGDSALYLCASSLGLGGVKETQYFGPGTRLLVL.

The chain combines TRBV3-1 (or the pseudogene TRBV3-2) with TRBJ2-7; perhaps TRBD2 as D (6 bases). Germline CDR1 reads LGHDT; CDR2 reads YNNKEL (reference sequence). The CDR3 extends over 14 amino acids. V was shortened by 4 bases and J by 2 bases, with 12 bases between the two germline ends. In nucleotides, the CDR3 is TGTGCCAGCAGCCCGGGGACTGTCGCCTACGAGCAGTACTTC. It yields the protein CASSPGTVAYEQYF.

V and J are TRBV28 and TRBJ2-1; 8 bases line up with TRBD1. Germline CDR1 reads MDHEN; CDR2 reads SYDVKM. The CDR3 is 13 amino acids. The trim removed 6 bases at V and 10 bases at J, leaving 8 bases unmatched. The CDR3: CASRWTGPGEQFF. The CDR3 region has the DNA TGTGCCAGCAGATGGACAGGGCCGGGAGAGCAGTTCTTC. Supplemented by reference TRBV28 and TRBJ2-1, the full variable domain reads DVKVTQSSRYLVKRTGEKVFLECVQDMDHENMFWYRQDPGLGLRLIYFSYDVKMKEKGDIPEGYSVSREKKERFSLILESASTNQTSMYLCASRWTGPGEQFFGPGTRLTVL.

V gene TRBV5-1 combines with J gene TRBJ2-1; the match to TRBD1 covers 8 bases. The CDR3 contains 15 residues. Losses at the gene ends were 4 bases for V and 10 bases for J; bases not matched to a gene: 13. Germline CDR1 reads SGHRS; CDR2 reads YFSETQ. CDR3 nucleotides: TGCGCCAGCAGCACGGACAGGGCCTCATCCCTGGAGCAGTTCTTC. It translates to CASSTDRASSLEQFF.

The chain is built from TRBV15 and TRBJ2-1; 12 bases align to TRBD2. Germline assignment: CDR1 LNHNV and CDR2 YYDKDF (reference sequence). Germline trimming cut 6 bases from V and 6 bases from J; bases unmatched to any gene: 21. CDR3 length equals 20 residues. This CDR3 is CATSPPWGLAGGNGSNEQFF. As DNA, the CDR3 is TGTGCCACCAGTCCTCCCTGGGGCCTAGCGGGGGGGAACGGGAGCAATGAGCAGTTCTTC.

The rearrangement joins TRBV7-9 to TRBJ2-1; TRBD2 matches at 13 bases. Germline V lookup: CDR1 SEHNR, CDR2 FQNEAQ (reference sequence). Trimming at V came to 4 bases and at J to 2 bases, leaving 2 bases not matched to a gene. The CDR3 is 16 residues long. Written as DNA, the CDR3 is TGTGCCAGCAGCTGGACTAGCGGGAGAACCTACAATGAGCAGTTCTTC. It codes for CASSWTSGRTYNEQFF. Complete variable domain (other parts from reference TRBV7-9 and TRBJ2-1): DTGVSQNPRHKITKRGQNVTFRCDPISEHNRLYWYRQTLGQGPEFLTYFQNEAQLEKSRLLSDRFSAERPKGSFSTLEIQRTEQGDSAMYLCASSWTSGRTYNEQFFGPGTRLTVL.

The V and J genes are TRBV7-2 and TRBJ2-5; maybe TRBD1 (6 bases). The CDR3 contains 15 residues. V was clipped by 5 bases and J by 0 bases, with 13 bases between them. Germline V lookup: CDR1 SGHTA, CDR2 FQGNSA. The CDR3 spells CASSTRGTYQETQYF. CDR3 DNA sequence: TGTGCCAGCAGCACTAGGGGGACCTACCAAGAGACCCAGTACTTC. The entire variable domain, with the rest obtained from reference TRBV7-2 and TRBJ2-5, is as follows: GAGVSQSPSNKVTEKGKDVELRCDPISGHTALYWYRQSLGQGLEFLIYFQGNSAPDKSGLPSDRFSAERTGGSVSTLTIQRTQQEDSAVYLCASSTRGTYQETQYFGPGTRLLVL.

The rearrangement uses TRBV10-3 and TRBJ1-6; D unclear. The V and J ends lost 11 bases and 14 bases respectively, with 22 bases between them. This CDR3 has 13 amino acids. Germline V lookup: CDR1 ENHRY, CDR2 SYGVKD. The CDR3 DNA reads as TGTGCCGCGGGTGGTTCGACCAAATGGGCCCTCCACTTT. It codes for CAAGGSTKWALHF.

CDR3 protein: CASSESWGGYNEQFF. The CDR3 DNA sequence: TGTGCCAGCAGTGAAAGTTGGGGGGGCTACAATGAGCAGTTCTTC. The chain uses TRBV2 and TRBJ2-1; 7 bases line up with TRBD2. The CDR3 is made up of 15 amino acids. The trim removed 2 bases at V and 3 bases at J, leaving 4 bases unmatched. CDR1 and CDR2 from the germline V gene are SNHLY and FYNNEI.

The V and J genes are TRBV3-1 (or the pseudogene TRBV3-2) and TRBJ1-5; D is unresolved. This CDR3 region has 15 residues. Between the trimmed V and J ends, which lost 0 bases and 1 base, there was a span of 7 bases. Germline V gene lookup returns CDR1 LGHDT and CDR2 YNNKEL (reference sequence). The CDR3 sequence: CASSQDLRSNQPQHF. The CDR3 bases are TGTGCCAGCAGCCAAGATTTGCGGAGCAATCAGCCCCAGCATTTT.

The chain recombines TRBV2 with TRBJ1-6; TRBD1 matches 9 bases. V gave up 6 bases and J gave up 10 bases; unmatched junction bases: 16. In germline, CDR1 is SNHLY, CDR2 FYNNEI. The CDR3 has 17 amino acids. DNA for the CDR3: TGTGCCAGCAGCCCGGGACAGGGAACCCGCTCTCGGTCACCCCTCCACTTT. Protein: CASSPGQGTRSRSPLHF.

The gene calls are TRBV12-3 or TRBV12-4 and TRBJ1-5; perhaps TRBD1 as D (6 bases). With 7 bases removed from V and 9 bases from J, the gap between germline ends came to 16 bases. The CDR3 is 13 amino acids. CDR3 in amino acids: CASIQGTGGPQHF. Written as DNA, the CDR3 is TGTGCCAGCATCCAGGGGACGGGAGGGCCCCAGCATTTT.

This chain links TRBV9 with TRBJ2-1, with 7 bases fitting TRBD2. The CDR3 has 17 residues. V shed 0 bases and J 3 bases; nucleotides not matched to a gene: 9. Germline values: CDR1 SGDLS, CDR2 YYNGEE. DNA of the CDR3: TGTGCCAGCAGCGTAGACCCGAGCGGGGCAAACTACAATGAGCAGTTCTTC. Its translation: CASSVDPSGANYNEQFF.